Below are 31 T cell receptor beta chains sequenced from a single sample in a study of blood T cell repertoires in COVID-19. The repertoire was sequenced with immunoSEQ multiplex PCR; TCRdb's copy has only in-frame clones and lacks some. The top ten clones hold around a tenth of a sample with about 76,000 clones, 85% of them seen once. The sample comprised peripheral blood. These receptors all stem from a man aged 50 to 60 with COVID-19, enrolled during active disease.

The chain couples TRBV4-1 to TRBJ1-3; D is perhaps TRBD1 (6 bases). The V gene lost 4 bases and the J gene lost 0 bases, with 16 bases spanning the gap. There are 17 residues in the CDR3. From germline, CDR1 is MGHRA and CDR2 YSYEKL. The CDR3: CASSPSGTTDSGNTIYF. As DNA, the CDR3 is TGCGCCAGCAGCCCCTCCGGGACAACCGACTCTGGAAACACCATATATTTT.

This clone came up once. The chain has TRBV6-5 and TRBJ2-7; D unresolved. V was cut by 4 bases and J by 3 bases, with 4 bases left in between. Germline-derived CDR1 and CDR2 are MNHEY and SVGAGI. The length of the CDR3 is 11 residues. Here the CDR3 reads CASSSVYEQYF. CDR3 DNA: TGTGCCAGCAGTTCTGTCTACGAGCAGTACTTC.

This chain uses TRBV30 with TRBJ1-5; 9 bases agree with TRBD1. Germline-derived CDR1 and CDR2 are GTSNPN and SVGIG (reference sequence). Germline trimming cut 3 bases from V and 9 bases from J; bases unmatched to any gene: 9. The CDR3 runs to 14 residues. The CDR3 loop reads CAWSATGTGRPQHF. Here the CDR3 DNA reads TGTGCCTGGAGCGCTACCGGGACAGGGAGGCCCCAGCATTTT.

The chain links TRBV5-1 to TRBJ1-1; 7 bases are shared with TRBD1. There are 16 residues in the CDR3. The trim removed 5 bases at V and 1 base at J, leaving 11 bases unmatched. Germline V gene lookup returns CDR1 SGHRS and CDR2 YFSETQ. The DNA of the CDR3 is TGCGCCAGCAGGAAAGCAGGGGGATGGGGGAACACTGAAGCTTTCTTT. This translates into CASRKAGGWGNTEAFF.

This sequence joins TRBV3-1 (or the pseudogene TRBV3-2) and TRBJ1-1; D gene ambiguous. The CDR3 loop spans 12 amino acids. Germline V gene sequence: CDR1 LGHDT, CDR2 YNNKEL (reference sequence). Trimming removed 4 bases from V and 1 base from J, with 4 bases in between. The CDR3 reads CASSRRNTEAFF. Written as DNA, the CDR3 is TGTGCCAGCAGCCGGAGGAACACTGAAGCTTTCTTT.

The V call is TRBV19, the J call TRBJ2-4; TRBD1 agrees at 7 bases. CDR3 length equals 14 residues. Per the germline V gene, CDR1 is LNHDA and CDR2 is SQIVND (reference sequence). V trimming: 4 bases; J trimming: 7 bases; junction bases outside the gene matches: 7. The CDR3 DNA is TGTGCCAGTAGTACGACAGGGATCGTCAACATTCAGTACTTC. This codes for CASSTTGIVNIQYF.

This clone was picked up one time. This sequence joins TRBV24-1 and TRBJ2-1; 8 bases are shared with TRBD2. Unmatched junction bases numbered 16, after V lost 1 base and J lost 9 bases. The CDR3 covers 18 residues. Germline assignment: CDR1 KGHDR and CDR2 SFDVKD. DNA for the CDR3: TGTGCCACCAGTGATTTCGGAGGGGCGGGAGGATTTATGGGTGAGCAGTTCTTC. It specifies CATSDFGGAGGFMGEQFF.

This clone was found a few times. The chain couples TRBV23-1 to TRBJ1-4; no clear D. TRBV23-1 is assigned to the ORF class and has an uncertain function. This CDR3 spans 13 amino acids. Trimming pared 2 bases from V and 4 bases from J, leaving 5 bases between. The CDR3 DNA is TGCGCCAGCAGTCAACCCAGTAATGAAAAACTGTTTTTT. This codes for CASSQPSNEKLFF.

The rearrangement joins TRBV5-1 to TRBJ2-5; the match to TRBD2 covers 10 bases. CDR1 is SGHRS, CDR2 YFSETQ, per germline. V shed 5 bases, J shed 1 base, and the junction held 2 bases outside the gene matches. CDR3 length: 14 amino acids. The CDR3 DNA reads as TGCGCCAGCAGAGGGACTAGCGCCCAAGAGACCCAGTACTTC. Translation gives CASRGTSAQETQYF.

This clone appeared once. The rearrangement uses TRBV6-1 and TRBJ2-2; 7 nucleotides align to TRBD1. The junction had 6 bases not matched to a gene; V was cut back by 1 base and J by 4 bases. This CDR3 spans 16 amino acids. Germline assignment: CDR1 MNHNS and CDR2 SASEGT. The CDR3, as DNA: TGTGCCAGCAGTGAAGAACAGGGGTGGGTCACCGGGGAGCTGTTTTTT. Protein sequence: CASSEEQGWVTGELFF.

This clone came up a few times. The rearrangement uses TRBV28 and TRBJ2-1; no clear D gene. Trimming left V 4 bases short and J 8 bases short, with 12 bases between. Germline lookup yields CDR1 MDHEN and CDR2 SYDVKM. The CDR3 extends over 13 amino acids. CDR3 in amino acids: CASSSQIRDEQFF. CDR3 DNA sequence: TGTGCCAGCAGTTCCCAAATACGAGATGAGCAGTTCTTC. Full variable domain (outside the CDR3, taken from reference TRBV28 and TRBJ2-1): DVKVTQSSRYLVKRTGEKVFLECVQDMDHENMFWYRQDPGLGLRLIYFSYDVKMKEKGDIPEGYSVSREKKERFSLILESASTNQTSMYLCASSSQIRDEQFFGPGTRLTVL.

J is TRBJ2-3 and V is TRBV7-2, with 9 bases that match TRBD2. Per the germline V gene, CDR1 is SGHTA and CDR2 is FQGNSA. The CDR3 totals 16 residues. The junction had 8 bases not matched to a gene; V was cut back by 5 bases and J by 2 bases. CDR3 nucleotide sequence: TGTGCCAGCAGCACGGGACTAGCAGCGGTCACAGATACGCAGTATTTT. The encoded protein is CASSTGLAAVTDTQYF.

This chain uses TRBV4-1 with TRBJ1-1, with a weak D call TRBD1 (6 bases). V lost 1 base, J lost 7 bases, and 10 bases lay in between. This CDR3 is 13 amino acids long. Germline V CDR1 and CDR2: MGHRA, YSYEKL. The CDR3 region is CASSQVTGFEAFF. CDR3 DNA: TGCGCCAGCAGCCAAGTGACAGGATTTGAAGCTTTCTTT.

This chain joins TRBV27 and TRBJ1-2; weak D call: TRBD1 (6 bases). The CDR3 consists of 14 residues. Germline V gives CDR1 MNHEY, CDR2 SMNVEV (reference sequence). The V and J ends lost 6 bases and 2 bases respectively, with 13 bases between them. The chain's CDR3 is CASSWGGPNYGYTF. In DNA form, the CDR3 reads TGTGCCAGCAGCTGGGGGGGGCCGAACTATGGCTACACCTTC.

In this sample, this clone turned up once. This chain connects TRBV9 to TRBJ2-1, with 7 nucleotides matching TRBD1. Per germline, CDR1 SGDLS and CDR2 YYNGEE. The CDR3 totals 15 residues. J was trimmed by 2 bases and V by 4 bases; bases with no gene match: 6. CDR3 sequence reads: CASSLTGETYNEQFF. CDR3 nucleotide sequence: TGTGCCAGCAGCCTCACAGGGGAAACCTACAATGAGCAGTTCTTC.

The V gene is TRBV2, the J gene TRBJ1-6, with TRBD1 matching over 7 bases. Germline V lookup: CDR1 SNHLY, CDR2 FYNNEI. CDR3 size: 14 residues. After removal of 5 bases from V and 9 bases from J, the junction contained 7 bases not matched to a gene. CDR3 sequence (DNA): TGTGCCAGCAGTCGACAGGGAGGTAGTTCACCCCTCCACTTT. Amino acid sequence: CASSRQGGSSPLHF.

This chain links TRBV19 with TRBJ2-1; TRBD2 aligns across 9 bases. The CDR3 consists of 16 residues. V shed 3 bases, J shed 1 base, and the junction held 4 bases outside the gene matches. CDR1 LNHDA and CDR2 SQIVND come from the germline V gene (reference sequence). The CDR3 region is CASSMGAGGSYNEQFF. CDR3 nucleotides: TGTGCCAGTAGTATGGGAGCGGGAGGATCCTACAATGAGCAGTTCTTC.

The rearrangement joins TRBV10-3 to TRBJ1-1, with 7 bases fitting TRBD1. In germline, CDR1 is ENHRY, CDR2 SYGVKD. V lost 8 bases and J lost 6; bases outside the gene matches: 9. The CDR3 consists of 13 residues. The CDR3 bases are TGTGCCATCGGAGCCCCTGGACAGGCTGAAGCTTTCTTT. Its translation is CAIGAPGQAEAFF.

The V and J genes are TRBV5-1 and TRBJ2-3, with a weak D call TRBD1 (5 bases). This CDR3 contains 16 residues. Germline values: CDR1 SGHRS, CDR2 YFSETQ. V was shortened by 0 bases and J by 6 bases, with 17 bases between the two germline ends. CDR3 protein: CASSLGTHALSDTQYF. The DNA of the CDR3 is TGCGCCAGCAGCTTGGGGACACACGCCCTCTCGGATACGCAGTATTTT.

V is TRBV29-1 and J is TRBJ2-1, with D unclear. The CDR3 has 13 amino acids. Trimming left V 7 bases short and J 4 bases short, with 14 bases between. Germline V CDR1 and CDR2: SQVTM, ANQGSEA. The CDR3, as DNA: TGCAGCGCCCCTAGAGGAGAATACAATGAGCAGTTCTTC. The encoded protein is CSAPRGEYNEQFF.

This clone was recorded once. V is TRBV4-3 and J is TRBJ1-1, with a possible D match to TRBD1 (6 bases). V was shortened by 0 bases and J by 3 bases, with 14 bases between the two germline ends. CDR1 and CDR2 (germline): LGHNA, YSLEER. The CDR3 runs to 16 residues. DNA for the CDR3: TGCGCCAGCAGCCAAGATCTTATGGACAGACACACTGAAGCTTTCTTT. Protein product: CASSQDLMDRHTEAFF.

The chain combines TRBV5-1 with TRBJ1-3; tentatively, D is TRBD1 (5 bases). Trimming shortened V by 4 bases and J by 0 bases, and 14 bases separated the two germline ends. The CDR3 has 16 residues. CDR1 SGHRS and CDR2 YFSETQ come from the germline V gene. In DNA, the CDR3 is TGCGCCAGCAGCGCCAAAACAGGTGTCTCTGGAAACACCATATATTTT. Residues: CASSAKTGVSGNTIYF.

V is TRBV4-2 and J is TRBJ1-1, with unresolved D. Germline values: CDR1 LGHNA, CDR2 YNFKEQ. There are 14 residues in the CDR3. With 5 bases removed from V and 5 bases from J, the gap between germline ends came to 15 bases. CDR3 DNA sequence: TGTGCCAGCAGCTCCCGGGCCAGCGGAACTGAAGCTTTCTTT. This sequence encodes CASSSRASGTEAFF.

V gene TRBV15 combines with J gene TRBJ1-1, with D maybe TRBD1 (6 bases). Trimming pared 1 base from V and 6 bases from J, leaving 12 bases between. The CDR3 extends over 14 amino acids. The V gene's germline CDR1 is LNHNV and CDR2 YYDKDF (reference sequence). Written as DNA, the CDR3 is TGTGCCACCAGCAGAGTTCAGGGGCGGCCTGAAGCTTTCTTT. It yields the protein CATSRVQGRPEAFF. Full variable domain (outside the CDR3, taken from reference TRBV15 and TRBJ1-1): DAMVIQNPRYQVTQFGKPVTLSCSQTLNHNVMYWYQQKSSQAPKLLFHYYDKDFNNEADTPDNFQSRRPNTSFCFLDIRSPGLGDTAMYLCATSRVQGRPEAFFGQGTRLTVV.

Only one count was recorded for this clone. In DNA form, the CDR3 reads TGTGCCAGCAGCTTGAGGGGTGGCACAGATACGCAGTATTTT. Amino acids: CASSLRGGTDTQYF. The chain recombines TRBV5-5 with TRBJ2-3; TRBD1 is a possible D gene (5 bases). Germline V gene sequence: CDR1 SGHKS, CDR2 YYEKEE (reference sequence). Between the trimmed V and J ends, which lost 1 base and 1 base, there was a span of 7 bases. The CDR3 consists of 14 residues. The variable domain in full, completed from reference TRBV5-5 and TRBJ2-3, reads DAGVTQSPTHLIKTRGQQVTLRCSPISGHKSVSWYQQVLGQGPQFIFQYYEKEERGRGNFPDRFSARQFPNYSSELNVNALLLGDSALYLCASSLRGGTDTQYFGPGTRLTVL.

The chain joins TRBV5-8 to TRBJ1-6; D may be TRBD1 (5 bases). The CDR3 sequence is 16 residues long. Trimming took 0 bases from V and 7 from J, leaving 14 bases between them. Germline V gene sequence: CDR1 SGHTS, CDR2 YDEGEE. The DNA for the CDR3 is TGTGCCAGCAGCTTGGCCTTGACAGCCAAAAATTCACCCCTCCACTTT. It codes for CASSLALTAKNSPLHF.

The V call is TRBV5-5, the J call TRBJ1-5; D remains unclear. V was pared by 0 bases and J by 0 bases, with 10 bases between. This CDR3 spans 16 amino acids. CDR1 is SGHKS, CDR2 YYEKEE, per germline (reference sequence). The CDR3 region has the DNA TGTGCCAGCAGCTTGGTGCCAGTCCTTAGCAATCAGCCCCAGCATTTT. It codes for CASSLVPVLSNQPQHF.

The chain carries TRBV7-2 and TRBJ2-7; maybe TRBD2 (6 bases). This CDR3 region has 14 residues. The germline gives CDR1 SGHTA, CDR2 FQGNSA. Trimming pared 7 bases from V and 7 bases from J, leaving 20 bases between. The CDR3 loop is CASTPGALVVEQYF. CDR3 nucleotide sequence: TGTGCCAGCACCCCGGGAGCCTTGGTCGTGGAGCAGTACTTC. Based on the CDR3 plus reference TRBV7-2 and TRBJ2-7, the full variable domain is GAGVSQSPSNKVTEKGKDVELRCDPISGHTALYWYRQSLGQGLEFLIYFQGNSAPDKSGLPSDRFSAERTGGSVSTLTIQRTQQEDSAVYLCASTPGALVVEQYFGPGTRLTVT.

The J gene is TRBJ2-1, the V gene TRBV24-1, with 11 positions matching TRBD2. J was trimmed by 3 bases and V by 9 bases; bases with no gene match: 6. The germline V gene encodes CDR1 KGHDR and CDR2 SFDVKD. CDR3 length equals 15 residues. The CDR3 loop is CATAPSGRNYNEQFF. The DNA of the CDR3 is TGTGCCACCGCGCCTAGCGGGAGGAACTACAATGAGCAGTTCTTC.

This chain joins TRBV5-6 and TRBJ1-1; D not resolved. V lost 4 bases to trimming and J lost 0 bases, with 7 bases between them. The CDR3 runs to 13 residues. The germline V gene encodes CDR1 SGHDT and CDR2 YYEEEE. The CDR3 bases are TGTGCCAGCAGCCTGGGTATGAACACTGAAGCTTTCTTT. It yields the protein CASSLGMNTEAFF.

The CDR3 nucleotides are TGTGCCAGCAGACGACAGGAAAACTATGGCTACACCTTC. Its protein product is CASRRQENYGYTF. The V and J genes are TRBV6-5 and TRBJ1-2; D may be TRBD1 (6 bases). Germline assignment: CDR1 MNHEY and CDR2 SVGAGI. The CDR3 loop spans 13 amino acids. Trimming stripped 6 bases from V and 2 bases from J, with 10 bases between.